One sample yielded the 15 T cell receptor beta chains listed below, sequenced in a study of blood T cell repertoires in COVID-19. Repertoires were generated with immunoSEQ multiplex PCR, while TCRdb's copy carries only in-frame clones and drops some. The table records some 270,000 clones, 70% to 85% of them present only once. Material: peripheral blood. Receptors were obtained from a human donor with COVID-19, enrolled during active disease. The donor label of this sample is uncertain.

This chain connects TRBV14 to TRBJ1-3, with 7 nucleotides matching TRBD1. CDR1 and CDR2 from the germline V gene are SGHDN and FVKESK. The CDR3 covers 15 residues. With V trimmed by 3 bases and J by 0 bases, 2 bases remained unmatched. The CDR3, as DNA: TGTGCCAGCAGCCACAGGGGGATCTCTGGAAACACCATATATTTT. It is translated as CASSHRGISGNTIYF.

The chain has TRBV7-6 and TRBJ2-7, with D possibly being TRBD2 (5 bases). CDR1 SGHVS and CDR2 FNYEAQ come from the germline V gene. This CDR3 region has 14 residues. V was shortened by 1 base and J by 7 bases, with 14 bases between the two germline ends. CDR3 bases: TGTGCCAGCAGCTTAGGCGGGCGCTTGGGGGAGCAGTACTTC. Amino acid sequence: CASSLGGRLGEQYF.

The sample holds a few counts of this clone. V usage is TRBV6-1 and J usage is TRBJ1-6; D is ambiguous. Germline V CDR1 and CDR2: MNHNS, SASEGT. The CDR3 runs to 12 residues. Trimming removed 3 bases at V and 8 bases at J, with 5 bases between. The CDR3 sequence is CASSDRDSPLHF. In DNA form, the CDR3 reads TGTGCCAGCAGTGATCGGGATTCACCCCTCCACTTT.

This clone was seen a handful of times. J is TRBJ1-2 and V is TRBV7-8; TRBD1 matches at 7 bases. The CDR3 has 13 amino acids. V was pared by 3 bases and J by 8 bases, with 6 bases of the junction left unmatched. Germline CDR1 SGHVS, CDR2 FQNEAQ. The CDR3 loop reads CASSFRTGGGYTF. The CDR3 DNA sequence: TGTGCCAGCAGCTTCAGGACAGGTGGAGGCTACACCTTC. Combining the CDR3 with reference TRBV7-8 and TRBJ1-2 gives the whole variable domain GAGVSQSPRYKVAKRGQDVALRCDPISGHVSLFWYQQALGQGPEFLTYFQNEAQLDKSGLPSDRFFAERPEGSVSTLKIQRTQQEDSAVYLCASSFRTGGGYTFGSGTRLTVV.

CDR3 DNA sequence: TGTGCCTGGTCTGGGCTCACAAGCAATCAGCCCCAGCATTTT. As protein: CAWSGLTSNQPQHF. The chain is built from TRBV30 and TRBJ1-5; D not resolved. Deletions cut 5 bases from V and 1 base from J, with 12 bases between. Germline CDR1 and CDR2: GTSNPN and SVGIG (reference sequence). This CDR3 contains 14 residues.

On this clone: At one boundary the junction diverges from the germline segment, which might be a read error. V usage is TRBV27 and J usage is TRBJ2-3, with 12 bases that match TRBD2. The germline V gene has CDR1 MNHEY and CDR2 SMNVEV (reference sequence). This CDR3 has 14 amino acids. The CDR3 loop is CASSLSNTSGRRLF. CDR3 sequence (DNA): TGTGCCAGCAGTTTATCGAACACTAGCGGGAGGAGGTTATTT.

The chain employs TRBV6-2 or TRBV6-3 and TRBJ2-5, with TRBD2 matching 11 bases. This CDR3 has 19 residues. From germline, CDR1 is MNHEY and CDR2 SVGEGT. Trimming at V came to 4 bases and at J to 2 bases, leaving 15 bases not matched to a gene. Here the CDR3 reads CASSWASASLAGGQETQYF. Here the CDR3 DNA reads TGTGCCAGCAGTTGGGCCTCCGCGTCTCTAGCGGGAGGACAAGAGACCCAGTACTTC.

The chain combines TRBV11-1 with TRBJ2-7, with D perhaps TRBD2 (5 bases). V was clipped by 5 bases and J by 2 bases, with 13 bases between them. From germline, CDR1 is SGHAT and CDR2 FQDESV (reference sequence). CDR3 size: 14 residues. This CDR3 reads CASSASRRPYEQYF. CDR3 nucleotides: TGTGCCAGCAGCGCCTCGAGGAGGCCCTACGAGCAGTACTTC.

CDR3 residues: CASRQTVNTEAFF. In DNA form, the CDR3 reads TGTGCCAGCAGACAGACGGTGAACACTGAAGCTTTCTTT. The genes are TRBV7-3 and TRBJ1-1, with unresolved D. This CDR3 contains 13 residues. Looked up from germline, CDR1 is SGHTA and CDR2 is FQGTGA. V was cut by 6 bases and J by 0 bases, with 8 bases left in between.

This chain connects TRBV7-9 to TRBJ1-2; D remains unclear. This CDR3 spans 14 amino acids. V dropped 1 base and J dropped 8 bases, with 14 bases sitting between them. Germline assignment: CDR1 SEHNR and CDR2 FQNEAQ (reference sequence). CDR3 sequence reads: CASSLEAVPSGYTF. Written as DNA, the CDR3 is TGTGCCAGCAGCTTAGAGGCGGTGCCCTCCGGCTACACCTTC.

V and J are TRBV7-2 and TRBJ1-1; no firm D call. The V end lost 3 bases, the J end lost 1 base, and 6 bases lay between the germline ends. Per the germline V gene, CDR1 is SGHTA and CDR2 is FQGNSA. The CDR3 consists of 13 residues. CDR3 sequence: CASSFGSNTEAFF. The CDR3, as DNA: TGTGCCAGCAGCTTCGGTTCGAACACTGAAGCTTTCTTT. Filled out from reference TRBV7-2 and TRBJ1-1, the complete variable domain reads GAGVSQSPSNKVTEKGKDVELRCDPISGHTALYWYRQSLGQGLEFLIYFQGNSAPDKSGLPSDRFSAERTGGSVSTLTIQRTQQEDSAVYLCASSFGSNTEAFFGQGTRLTVV.

As regards this clone: A read error may produce the germline difference seen at one junction end. The CDR3 loop is CASSLPGAYSSPLHF. CDR3 DNA: TGTGCCAGCAGCTTGCCAGGGGCCTATAGTTCACCCCTCCACTTT. The chain combines TRBV5-4 with TRBJ1-6; D might be TRBD1 (6 bases). CDR1 and CDR2 (germline): SGHNT, YYREEE (reference sequence). CDR3 length: 15 residues.

The chain has TRBV3-1 (or the pseudogene TRBV3-2) and TRBJ2-1; 12 nucleotides match TRBD2. In germline, CDR1 is LGHDT, CDR2 YNNKEL (reference sequence). This CDR3 has 16 amino acids. The V segment lost 1 base and the J segment 9 bases; nucleotides outside the gene matches: 7. CDR3 in amino acids: CASSQGLAGVSGEQFF. As DNA, the CDR3 is TGTGCCAGCAGCCAAGGACTAGCGGGAGTTTCCGGTGAGCAGTTCTTC.

The gene calls are TRBV2 and TRBJ2-4; D is uncertain. V lost 6 bases to trimming and J lost 1 base, with 13 bases between them. The CDR3 totals 15 residues. Germline assignment: CDR1 SNHLY and CDR2 FYNNEI. CDR3 sequence reads: CASRERVSAKNIQYF. CDR3 DNA sequence: TGTGCCAGCAGGGAACGGGTTAGCGCCAAAAACATTCAGTACTTC.

The chain couples TRBV10-2 to TRBJ1-2, with 7 bases matching TRBD1. The CDR3 is 13 residues long. Germline CDR1 is WSHSY and CDR2 is SAAADI. V shed 6 bases, J shed 2 bases, and the junction held 3 bases outside the gene matches. The CDR3 DNA reads TGCGCCAGCAGCCCGGGACAGAACTATGGCTACACCTTC. Translation: CASSPGQNYGYTF.